Only a few counts were recorded for the clone carrying this T cell receptor beta chain. The antigen remains unidentified. CDR3 length: 16 residues. V lost 1 base, J lost 1 base, and 13 bases lay in between. Looked up from germline, CDR1 is SGHTA and CDR2 is FQGNSA. A second PCR, run for about 7 to 11 cycles, used a sample-barcoded 5' primer plus a J-beta primer mix. TCRdb fed the 5' RACE reads into MiXCR, producing one record per CDR3 protein. The profile shows under 1,100,000 distinct CDR3 sequences, less than 25% of them singletons. This entry belongs to a study of blood T cells in healthy people across ages. Overall study results and limits: Across the age range, TCR beta diversity per million T cells fell in a roughly linear way. It was the long-lived donors that had more naive CD4+ cells and higher diversity than aged donors.

Another study also made use of these data, one on T cells of mothers and their children. In that study: For each mother, over 10 million TCR beta CDR3 reads were obtained, and for each child, some 3 million.

The V and J genes are TRBV7-2 and TRBJ2-5; no reliable D call. This receptor was taken from a girl aged 2 to 9 in good health. Sequenced sample: blood. As DNA, the CDR3 is TGTGCCAGCAGCTTAGAGGCTAGAGGCTTCCAAGAGACCCAGTACTTC. Its protein product is CASSLEARGFQETQYF.